Listed below are T cell receptor beta chains from one sample, sequenced in a study of blood T cell repertoires in COVID-19. The protocol was immunoSEQ multiplex PCR, while the TCRdb copy is restricted to in-frame clones and leaves out a portion. The sample consists of 95,000 to 110,000 clones, 65% to 90% of them appearing once. Source material: peripheral blood. These TCRs come from a man aged 55 to 70 with acute or convalescent COVID-19. The CDR3 runs from the conserved cysteine through the conserved F or W. The order of the fields is V gene, J gene, CDR3 protein.

TRBV5-1,TRBJ1-4,CASSQGGQNEKLFF
TRBV19,TRBJ1-2,CASSINPQASGYTF
TRBV19,TRBJ2-2,CASTDRANTGELFF
TRBV5-1,TRBJ2-3,CASSLGTLRDTQYF
TRBV5-4,TRBJ2-3,CASKGGGASGGKQYF
TRBV19,TRBJ1-5,CASSPPAENQPQHF
TRBV28,TRBJ1-6,CASSPAGGLNSPLHF
TRBV9,TRBJ1-6,CASSATGRNSPLHF
TRBV12-3/TRBV12-4,TRBJ2-7,CASRRVAGVEQYF
TRBV19,TRBJ2-3,CASRDRSLGTDTQYF
TRBV5-5,TRBJ1-6,CASSLVPTENSPLHF
TRBV4-1,TRBJ1-2,CASSQGQNYGYTF
TRBV6-2/TRBV6-3,TRBJ2-7,CASSWAGQRTYEQYF
TRBV5-1,TRBJ1-4,CASSLAGTGGEKLFF
TRBV29-1,TRBJ1-2,CSVRDLGLNYGYTF
TRBV7-9,TRBJ1-2,CASSLGRGDGYTF
TRBV29-1,TRBJ2-7,CSAKTGLNYEQYF
TRBV11-1,TRBJ2-1,CASSPSSGVYNEQFF
TRBV28,TRBJ2-1,CAILGGTADNEQFF
TRBV28,TRBJ2-5,CASSKRTVYQETQYF
TRBV5-6,TRBJ2-5,CASSLVGQVETQYF
TRBV2,TRBJ2-7,CASSEGDRGSYEQYF
TRBV7-2,TRBJ1-1,CASSRDRANTEAFF
TRBV18,TRBJ2-7,CASSPRGGLVTYEQYF
TRBV11-3,TRBJ1-6,CASSSAGQGNSPLHF
TRBV28,TRBJ1-2,CASSFRGHGYTF
TRBV28,TRBJ1-5,CASSNTGGHQPQHF
TRBV5-4,TRBJ2-5,CASTRDGTGRETQYF
TRBV6-4,TRBJ1-5,CASSEVGGRGFSNQPQHF
TRBV30,TRBJ2-3,CAWSPLGQGGDTQYF
TRBV10-3,TRBJ1-4,CAISESGRTASATNEKLFF
TRBV6-5,TRBJ2-7,CASSQGSYEQYF
TRBV6-1,TRBJ2-5,CASSEGQGFSETQYF
TRBV9,TRBJ1-3,CASSEQTGSGNTIYF
TRBV7-8,TRBJ2-7,CASSSGQGKSEQYF
TRBV2,TRBJ2-3,CASRGLAGGPDTQYF